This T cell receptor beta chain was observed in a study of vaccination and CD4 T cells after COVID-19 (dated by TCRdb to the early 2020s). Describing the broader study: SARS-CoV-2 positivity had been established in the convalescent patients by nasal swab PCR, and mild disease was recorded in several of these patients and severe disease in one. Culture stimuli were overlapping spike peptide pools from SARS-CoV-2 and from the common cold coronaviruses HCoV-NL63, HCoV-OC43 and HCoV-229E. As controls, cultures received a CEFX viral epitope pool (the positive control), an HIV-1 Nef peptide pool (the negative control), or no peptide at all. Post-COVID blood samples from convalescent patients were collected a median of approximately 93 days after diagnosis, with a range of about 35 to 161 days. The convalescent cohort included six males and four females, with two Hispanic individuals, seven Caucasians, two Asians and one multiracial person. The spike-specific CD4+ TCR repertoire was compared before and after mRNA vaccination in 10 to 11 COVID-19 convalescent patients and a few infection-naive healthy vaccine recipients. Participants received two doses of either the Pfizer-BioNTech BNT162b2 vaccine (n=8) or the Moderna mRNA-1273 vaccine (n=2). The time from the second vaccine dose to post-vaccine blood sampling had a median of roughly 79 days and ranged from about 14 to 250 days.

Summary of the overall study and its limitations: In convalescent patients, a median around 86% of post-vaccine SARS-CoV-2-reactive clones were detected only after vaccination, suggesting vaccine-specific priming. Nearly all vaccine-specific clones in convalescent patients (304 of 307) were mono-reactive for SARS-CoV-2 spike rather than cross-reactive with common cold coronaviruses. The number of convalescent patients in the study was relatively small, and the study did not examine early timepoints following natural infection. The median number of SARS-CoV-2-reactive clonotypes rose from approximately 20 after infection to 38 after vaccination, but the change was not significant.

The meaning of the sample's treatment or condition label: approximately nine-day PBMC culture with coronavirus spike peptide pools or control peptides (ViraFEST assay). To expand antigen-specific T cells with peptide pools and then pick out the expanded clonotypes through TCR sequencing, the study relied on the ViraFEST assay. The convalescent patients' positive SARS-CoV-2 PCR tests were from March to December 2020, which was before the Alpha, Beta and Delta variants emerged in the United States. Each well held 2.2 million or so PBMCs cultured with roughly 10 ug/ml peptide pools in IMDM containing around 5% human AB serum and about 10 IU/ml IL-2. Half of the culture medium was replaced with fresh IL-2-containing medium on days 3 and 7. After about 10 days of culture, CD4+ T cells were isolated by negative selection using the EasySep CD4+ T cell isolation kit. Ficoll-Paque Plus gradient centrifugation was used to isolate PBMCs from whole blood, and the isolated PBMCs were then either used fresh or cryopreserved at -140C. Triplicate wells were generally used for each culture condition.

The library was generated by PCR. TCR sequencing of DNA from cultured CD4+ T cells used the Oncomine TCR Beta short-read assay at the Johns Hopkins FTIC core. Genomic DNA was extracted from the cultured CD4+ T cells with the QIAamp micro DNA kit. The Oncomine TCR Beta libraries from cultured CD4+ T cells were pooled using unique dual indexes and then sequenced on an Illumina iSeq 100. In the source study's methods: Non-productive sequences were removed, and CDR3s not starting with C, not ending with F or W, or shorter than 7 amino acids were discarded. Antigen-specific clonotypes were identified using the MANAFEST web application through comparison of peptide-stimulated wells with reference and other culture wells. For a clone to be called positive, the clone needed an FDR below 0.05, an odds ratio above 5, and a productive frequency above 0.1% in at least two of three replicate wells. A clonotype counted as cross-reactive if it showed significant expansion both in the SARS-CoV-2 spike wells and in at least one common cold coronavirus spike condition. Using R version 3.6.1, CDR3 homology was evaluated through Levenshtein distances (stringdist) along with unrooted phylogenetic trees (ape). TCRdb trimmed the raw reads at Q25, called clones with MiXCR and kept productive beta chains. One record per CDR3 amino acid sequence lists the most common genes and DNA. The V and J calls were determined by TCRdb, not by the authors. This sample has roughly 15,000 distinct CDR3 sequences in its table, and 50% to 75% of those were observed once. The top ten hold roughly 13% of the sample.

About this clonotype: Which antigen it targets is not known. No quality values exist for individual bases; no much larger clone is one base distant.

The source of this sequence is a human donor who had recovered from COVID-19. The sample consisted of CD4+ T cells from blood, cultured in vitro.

The CDR3 region: CASGSPSQASGPGEQFF. Read as DNA, the sequence is TGTGCCAGCGGTTCCCCCTCTCAAGCGAGCGGACCGGGGGAGCAGTTCTTC. The receptor chain draws on TRBV28 and TRBJ2-1, and perhaps TRBD2 as D gene, on 5 matching bases. As encoded in the germline V gene, CDR1 is MDHEN while CDR2 is SYDVKM. Taken from cysteine to phenylalanine, the CDR3 has 17 residues. The read is trimmed to its CDR3 DNA, 51 bases read in frame from base 1. Deletion took 8 bases off V and 10 bases off J, with a span of 30 bases between the germline ends.